This TCR beta chain emerged from a study of T cell responses to AZD1222 COVID-19 vaccine. With 5 bases removed from V and 2 bases from J, the gap between germline ends came to 10 bases. CDR1 is SEHNR and CDR2 is FQNEAQ in the germline V gene (reference sequence). There are 14 residues in the CDR3. TCRdb's table, derived via immunoSEQ multiplex PCR, lists solely in-frame clones and lacks some. The table has 160,000 or so clones, around 94% seen once. Details on this clone: Antigen unknown.

Both about-4-week and about-12-week second-dose recipients were combined. Study-wide points: All repertoire sampling was performed exclusively after the peak T cell response. Seropositivity was recorded at baseline in only a handful of AZD1222 recipients. White British people made up most donors, females outnumbered males, and clonal diversity was possibly underestimated.

Sequencing was performed on peripheral blood, taken 28 days after the second AZD1222 dose. The TCR sequence derives from an adult who received the AZD1222 COVID-19 vaccine. This sequence joins TRBV7-9 and TRBJ1-3; D remains unclear. The CDR3 sequence is CASSAGEAGNTIYF. Here the CDR3 DNA reads TGTGCCAGCAGCGCCGGGGAGGCTGGAAACACCATATATTTT.